The 23 T cell receptor beta chains in this list originate from one sample, sequenced in a study of Graves' ophthalmopathy and Graves' hyperthyroidism. The TCR beta CDR3 regions underwent amplification from RNA transcripts. A first-round RT-PCR used HTBI primers, followed by a second-round multiplex PCR. TCRdb ran MiXCR on the multiplex PCR reads and lists one entry per CDR3 protein. The table lists 350,000 to 400,000 distinct CDR3 sequences, 15% of them singletons. The specimen was peripheral blood. Source of these receptors: a woman younger than 30 with stable Graves' hyperthyroidism.

Turning to this clonotype: Sequence at one end of the junction differs from germline and may be a read error. The chain is built from TRBV11-3 and TRBJ1-1; TRBD1 matches 7 bases. The CDR3 runs 15 residues. Germline V gives CDR1 SGHNT, CDR2 YENEEA. The CDR3: CASSSRDRDFTEAFF. The DNA for the CDR3 is TGTGCCAGCAGCTCCCGGGACAGAGATTTCACTGAAGCTTTTTTT.

V gene TRBV12-3 or TRBV12-4 combines with J gene TRBJ1-5, with D unclear. The CDR3 loop spans 12 amino acids. Trimming removed 0 bases from V and 6 bases from J, with 3 bases in between. The CDR3 coding sequence is TGTGCCAGCAGTTTAGCAAGTCAGCCCCAGCATTTT. Translated, it gives CASSLASQPQHF.

This clonotype was recorded at least ten times. The rearrangement joins TRBV20-1 to TRBJ2-4, with D maybe TRBD2 (5 bases). Trimming took off 8 bases at V and 3 bases at J, with 20 bases between the two ends. CDR1 and CDR2 (germline): DFQATT, SNEGSKA (reference sequence). CDR3 size: 15 residues. The CDR3 loop is CSSASNSVGKNIQYF. CDR3 DNA sequence: TGCAGTTCAGCTAGTAATAGCGTTGGCAAAAACATTCAGTACTTC.

This clonotype was seen a few times. The DNA of the CDR3 is TGTGCCAGCGGGAAACAGGCCCAAGAGACCCAGTACTTC. It yields the protein CASGKQAQETQYF. This rearrangement joins TRBV6-2 or TRBV6-3 to TRBJ2-5; a weak D match, TRBD1 (5 bases). V lost 8 bases and J lost 1, with 11 bases in between. The CDR3 runs 13 residues. The V gene's germline CDR1 is MNHEY and CDR2 SVGEGT.

In this sample, this clonotype turned up many times. The CDR3 spells CASSGDNLGGGTQYF. CDR3 sequence (DNA): TGTGCCAGCAGTGGGGACAACCTGGGGGGTGGAACCCAGTACTTC. V is TRBV6-1 and J is TRBJ2-5; D is tentatively TRBD1 or TRBD2 (6 bases each). V dropped 4 bases and J dropped 8 bases, with 20 bases sitting between them. Germline CDR1 MNHNS, CDR2 SASEGT. This CDR3 region has 15 residues.

This clonotype was picked up many times. This chain connects TRBV28 to TRBJ2-7, with TRBD2 identical over 7 bases. This CDR3 has 13 amino acids. V was clipped by 3 bases and J by 5 bases; unmatched bases: 4. Per the germline V gene, CDR1 is MDHEN and CDR2 is SYDVKM. CDR3 bases: TGTGCCAGCAGTTTTGCGGGGGACCACGAGCAGTACTTC. As protein: CASSFAGDHEQYF.

This clonotype was picked up many times. The gene calls are TRBV20-1 and TRBJ2-5, with TRBD2 matching over 10 bases. CDR3 length: 15 amino acids. The V gene end was trimmed by 5 bases and the J gene end by 4 bases; junction bases not matched to a gene: 10. Germline V gene lookup returns CDR1 DFQATT and CDR2 SNEGSKA (reference sequence). CDR3 in DNA: TGCAGTGCTGCGGCTACTAGCGGGATTTCAGAGACCCAGTACTTC. Its protein product is CSAAATSGISETQYF.

This clonotype was detected ten times or more. The chain combines TRBV14 with TRBJ2-2, with 7 bases aligning to TRBD1. The CDR3 is made up of 15 amino acids. Germline loops: CDR1 SGHDN, CDR2 FVKESK. Losses at the gene ends were 4 bases for V and 6 bases for J; bases not matched to a gene: 8. CDR3 in DNA: TGTGCCAGCAGCCCAGGACAGGCGAAACCCGGGGAGCTGTTTTTT. Translated: CASSPGQAKPGELFF.

The genes are TRBV12-3 or TRBV12-4 and TRBJ2-7; 16 nucleotides line up with TRBD2. Trimming removed 8 bases from V and 5 bases from J; junction bases left unmatched: 15. This CDR3 contains 18 residues. The CDR3 sequence is CASGSGRDGTSGGDEQYF. The CDR3 DNA sequence: TGTGCCAGCGGGTCCGGAAGGGACGGGACTAGCGGGGGGGACGAGCAGTACTTC.

This clonotype was counted ten times or more. V is TRBV12-3 or TRBV12-4 and J is TRBJ1-5; 8 bases fit TRBD1. The CDR3 is 15 residues long. The trim removed 4 bases at V and 7 bases at J, leaving 9 bases unmatched. The DNA for the CDR3 is TGTGCCAGCAGTTATGACAGGGGATCTTCCCAGCCCCAGCATTTT. It encodes CASSYDRGSSQPQHF.

The chain links TRBV5-1 to TRBJ2-2, with 9 bases that match TRBD1. Germline trimming cut 4 bases from V and 4 bases from J; bases unmatched to any gene: 5. CDR3 length equals 15 residues. Germline assignment: CDR1 SGHRS and CDR2 YFSETQ. The CDR3 protein is CASSQTTGGTGELFF. In DNA form, the CDR3 reads TGCGCCAGCAGCCAAACGACAGGGGGCACCGGGGAGCTGTTTTTT. Supplemented by reference TRBV5-1 and TRBJ2-2, the full variable domain reads KAGVTQTPRYLIKTRGQQVTLSCSPISGHRSVSWYQQTPGQGLQFLFEYFSETQRNKGNFPGRFSGRQFSNSRSEMNVSTLELGDSALYLCASSQTTGGTGELFFGEGSRLTVL.

This clonotype was counted ten times or more. J is TRBJ2-7 and V is TRBV19; D perhaps matches TRBD2 (6 bases). The CDR3 is made up of 12 amino acids. The V end was cut by 3 bases, the J end by 6 bases, with 9 bases between. Germline values: CDR1 LNHDA, CDR2 SQIVND (reference sequence). As DNA, the CDR3 is TGTGCCAGTAGTATGGAGGGGTTCGAGCAGTACTTC. This gives the protein CASSMEGFEQYF.

This clonotype was found many times. The V and J genes are TRBV11-2 and TRBJ2-4; D is unclear. The V end was cut by 4 bases, the J end by 1 base, with 20 bases between. The CDR3 runs 18 residues. Germline-derived CDR1 and CDR2 are SGHAT and FQNNGV. CDR3 sequence reads: CASSSTKPPVFAKNIQYF. As DNA, the CDR3 is TGTGCCAGCAGCTCTACGAAACCACCGGTCTTCGCCAAAAACATTCAGTACTTC.

This clonotype has ten or more counts. The J gene is TRBJ2-7, the V gene TRBV20-1; 9 positions agree with TRBD1. CDR3 size: 13 residues. Looked up from germline, CDR1 is DFQATT and CDR2 is SNEGSKA (reference sequence). V lost 5 bases to trimming and J lost 2 bases; unmatched junction nucleotides: 4. CDR3 coding DNA: TGCAGTGCTCGGACAGGGGAGACCTACGAGCAGTACTTC. Protein sequence: CSARTGETYEQYF.

Remarks on this clonotype: One end of the junction fails to match germline, which may point to a read error. V usage is TRBV7-9 and J usage is TRBJ2-5, with D uncertain. The CDR3 is 15 residues long. CDR1 and CDR2 (germline): SEHNR, FQNEAQ (reference sequence). CDR3 DNA sequence: TGTGCCAGCAGCTTTTCGCTGTCCACTCAAGAGAGCCAGTACTTC. It is translated as CASSFSLSTQESQYF. Full variable domain (remainder filled in from reference TRBV7-9 and TRBJ2-5): DTGVSQNPRHKITKRGQNVTFRCDPISEHNRLYWYRQTLGQGPEFLTYFQNEAQLEKSRLLSDRFSAERPKGSFSTLEIQRTEQGDSAMYLCASSFSLSTQESQYFGPGTRLLVL.

In its sample, this clonotype was seen many times. The V call is TRBV2, the J call TRBJ1-5; no clear D. The CDR3 is 13 residues long. Germline CDR1 SNHLY, CDR2 FYNNEI. Trimming stripped 3 bases from V and 6 bases from J, with 9 bases between. The DNA of the CDR3 is TGTGCCAGCAGTGACCGCGCCACTCAGCCCCAGCATTTT. Its protein product is CASSDRATQPQHF.

This clonotype has at least ten counts. The rearrangement joins TRBV11-2 to TRBJ1-1, with a weak D call TRBD1 (5 bases). The V gene's germline CDR1 is SGHAT and CDR2 FQNNGV. V lost 5 bases and J 6 bases, leaving 10 bases between the germline ends. The CDR3 extends over 12 amino acids. CDR3 bases: TGTGCCAGCAGCCCGGGGGGGGCTGAAGCTTTCTTT. Translated, it gives CASSPGGAEAFF.

The gene calls are TRBV19 and TRBJ1-2; 8 nucleotides match TRBD1. The germline CDR1 and CDR2 sequences are LNHDA and SQIVND (reference sequence). Trimming at V came to 6 bases and at J to 8 bases, leaving 8 bases not matched to a gene. This CDR3 region has 13 residues. The CDR3 nucleotides are TGTGCCAGTAGACCGACAGGGGAAGGCGGCTACACCTTC. Encoded protein: CASRPTGEGGYTF. Supplemented by reference TRBV19 and TRBJ1-2, the full variable domain reads DGGITQSPKYLFRKEGQNVTLSCEQNLNHDAMYWYRQDPGQGLRLIYYSQIVNDFQKGDIAEGYSVSREKKESFPLTVTSAQKNPTAFYLCASRPTGEGGYTFGSGTRLTVV.

This clonotype was seen at least ten times. This chain joins TRBV7-9 and TRBJ2-7; possibly TRBD2 for D (5 bases). This CDR3 spans 13 amino acids. The V gene lost 2 bases and the J gene lost 6 bases, with 11 bases spanning the gap. Germline CDR1 is SEHNR and CDR2 is FQNEAQ (reference sequence). This CDR3 is CASSLLARGEQYF. The CDR3, as DNA: TGTGCCAGCAGCTTATTAGCGCGAGGCGAGCAGTACTTC.

This clonotype was observed many times. The gene calls are TRBV6-2 or TRBV6-3 and TRBJ1-2, with TRBD1 identical over 7 bases. The CDR3 is made up of 15 amino acids. V dropped 3 bases and J dropped 3; count of bases not matched to a gene: 7. The germline V gene has CDR1 MNHEY and CDR2 SVGEGT. The CDR3 here is CASSYLGGADYGYTF. The CDR3 DNA sequence: TGTGCCAGCAGTTATTTAGGGGGCGCGGACTATGGCTACACCTTC.

This clonotype was recorded many times. The V gene is TRBV2, the J gene TRBJ1-2, with TRBD1 identical over 7 bases. There are 15 residues in the CDR3. CDR1 is SNHLY and CDR2 is FYNNEI in the germline V gene. The J segment lost 8 bases and the V segment lost 1 base, leaving 10 bases of the junction unmatched. Here the CDR3 reads CASSEDRGGSGGYTF. In DNA, the CDR3 is TGTGCCAGCAGTGAAGACAGGGGAGGCTCTGGCGGCTACACCTTC.

This clonotype was counted many times. The V gene is TRBV19, the J gene TRBJ1-2; D is unresolved. Deletions cut 4 bases from V and 7 bases from J, with 10 bases between. Germline CDR1 LNHDA, CDR2 SQIVND (reference sequence). This CDR3 is 12 amino acids long. CDR3 loop: CASSTKAIGYTF. DNA for the CDR3: TGTGCCAGTAGTACAAAGGCTATTGGCTACACCTTC.

Concerning this clonotype itself: This is likely a read error, given that the CDR3 carries no conserved phenylalanine or tryptophan at its end. This chain links TRBV29-1 with TRBJ2-5, with 10 bases aligning to TRBD1. The CDR3 extends over 14 amino acids. V dropped 6 bases and J dropped 5; count of bases not matched to a gene: 9. Germline V gene sequence: CDR1 SQVTM, CDR2 ANQGSEA. DNA for the CDR3: TGCAGCGTGGCTTTGGGGACAGGGGTGGAGACCCAGTACTCC. Protein sequence: CSVALGTGVETQYS.